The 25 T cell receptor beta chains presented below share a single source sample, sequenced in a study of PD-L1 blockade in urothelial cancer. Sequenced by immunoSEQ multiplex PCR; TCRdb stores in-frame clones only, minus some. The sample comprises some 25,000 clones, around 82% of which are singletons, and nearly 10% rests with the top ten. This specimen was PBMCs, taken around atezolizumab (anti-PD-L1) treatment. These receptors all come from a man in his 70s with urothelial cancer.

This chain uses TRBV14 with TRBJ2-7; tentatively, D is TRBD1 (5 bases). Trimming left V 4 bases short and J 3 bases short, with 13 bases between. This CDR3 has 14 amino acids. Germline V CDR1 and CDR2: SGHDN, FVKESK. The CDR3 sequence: CASSPGQGHYEQYF. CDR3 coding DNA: TGTGCCAGCAGCCCCGGGCAGGGCCACTACGAGCAGTACTTC.

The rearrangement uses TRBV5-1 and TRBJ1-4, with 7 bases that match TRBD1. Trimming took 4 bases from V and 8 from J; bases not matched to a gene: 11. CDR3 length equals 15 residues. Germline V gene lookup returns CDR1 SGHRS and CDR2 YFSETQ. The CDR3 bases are TGCGCCAGCAGCCGTATACAGGGGCTTGGGGAAAAACTGTTTTTT. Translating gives CASSRIQGLGEKLFF.

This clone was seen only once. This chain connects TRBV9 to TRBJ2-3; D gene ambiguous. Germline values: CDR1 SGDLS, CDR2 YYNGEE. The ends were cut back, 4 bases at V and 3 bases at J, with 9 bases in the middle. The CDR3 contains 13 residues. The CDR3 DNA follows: TGTGCCAGCAGCTCCCCCGGGACAGATACGCAGTATTTT. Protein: CASSSPGTDTQYF. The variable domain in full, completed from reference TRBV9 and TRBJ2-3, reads DSGVTQTPKHLITATGQRVTLRCSPRSGDLSVYWYQQSLDQGLQFLIQYYNGEERAKGNILERFSAQQFPDLHSELNLSSLELGDSALYFCASSSPGTDTQYFGPGTRLTVL.

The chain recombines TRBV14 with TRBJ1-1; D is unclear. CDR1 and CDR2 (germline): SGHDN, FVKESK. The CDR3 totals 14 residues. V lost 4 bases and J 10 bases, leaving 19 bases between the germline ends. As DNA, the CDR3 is TGTGCCAGCAGCCCCAGCATAACGGCACCAGGAGCTTTCTTT. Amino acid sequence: CASSPSITAPGAFF.

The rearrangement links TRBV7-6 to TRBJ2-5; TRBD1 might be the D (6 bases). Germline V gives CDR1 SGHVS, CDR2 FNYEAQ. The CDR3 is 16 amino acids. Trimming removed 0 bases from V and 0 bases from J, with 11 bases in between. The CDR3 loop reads CASSLAAGDNQETQYF. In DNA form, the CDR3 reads TGTGCCAGCAGCTTAGCGGCAGGGGATAACCAAGAGACCCAGTACTTC.

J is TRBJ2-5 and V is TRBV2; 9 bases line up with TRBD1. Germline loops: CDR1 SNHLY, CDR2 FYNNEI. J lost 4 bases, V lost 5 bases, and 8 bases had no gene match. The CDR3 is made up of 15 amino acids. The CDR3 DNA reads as TGTGCCAGCAGTCCTCAAACAGGGGGCGGAGAGACCCAGTACTTC. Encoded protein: CASSPQTGGGETQYF.

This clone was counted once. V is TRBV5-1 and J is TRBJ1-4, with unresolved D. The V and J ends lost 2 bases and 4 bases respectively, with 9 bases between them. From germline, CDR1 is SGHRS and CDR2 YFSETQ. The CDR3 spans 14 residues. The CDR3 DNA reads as TGCGCCAGCAGCTTCGAGCACGGTAATGAAAAACTGTTTTTT. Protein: CASSFEHGNEKLFF.

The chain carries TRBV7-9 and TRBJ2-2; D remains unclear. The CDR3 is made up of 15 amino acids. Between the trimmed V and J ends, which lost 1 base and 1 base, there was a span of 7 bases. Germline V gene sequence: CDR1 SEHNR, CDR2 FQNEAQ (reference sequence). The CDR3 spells CASSLGHQNTGELFF. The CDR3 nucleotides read TGTGCCAGCAGCTTAGGACACCAGAACACCGGGGAGCTGTTTTTT. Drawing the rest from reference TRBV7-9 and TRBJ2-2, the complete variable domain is DTGVSQNPRHKITKRGQNVTFRCDPISEHNRLYWYRQTLGQGPEFLTYFQNEAQLEKSRLLSDRFSAERPKGSFSTLEIQRTEQGDSAMYLCASSLGHQNTGELFFGEGSRLTVL.

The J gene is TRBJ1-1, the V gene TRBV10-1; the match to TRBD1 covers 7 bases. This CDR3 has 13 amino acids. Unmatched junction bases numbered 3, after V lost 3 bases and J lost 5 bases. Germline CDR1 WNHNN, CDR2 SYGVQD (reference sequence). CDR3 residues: CASSEYRGTEAFF. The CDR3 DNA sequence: TGCGCCAGCAGTGAATACAGGGGAACTGAAGCTTTCTTT.

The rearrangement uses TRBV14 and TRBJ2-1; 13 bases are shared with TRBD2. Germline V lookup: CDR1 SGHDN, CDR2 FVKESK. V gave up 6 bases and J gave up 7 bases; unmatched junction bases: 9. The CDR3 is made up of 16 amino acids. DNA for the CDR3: TGTGCCAGCAGTCTCAACGGACTAGCGGGAGAAAATGAGCAGTTCTTC. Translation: CASSLNGLAGENEQFF.

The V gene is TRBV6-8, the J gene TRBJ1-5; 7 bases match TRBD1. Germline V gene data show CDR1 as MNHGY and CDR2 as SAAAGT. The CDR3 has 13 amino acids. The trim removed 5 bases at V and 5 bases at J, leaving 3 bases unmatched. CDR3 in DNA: TGTGCCAGCAGTCATGACAGGGATCAGCCCCAGCATTTT. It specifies CASSHDRDQPQHF.

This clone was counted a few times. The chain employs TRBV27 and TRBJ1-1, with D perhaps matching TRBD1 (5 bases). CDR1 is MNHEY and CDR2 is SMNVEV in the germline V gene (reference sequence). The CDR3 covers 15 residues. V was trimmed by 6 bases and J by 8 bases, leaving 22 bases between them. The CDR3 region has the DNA TGTGCCAGCAGCATTTATGGCGGGGGATCAGAGGAAGCTTTCTTT. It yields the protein CASSIYGGGSEEAFF.

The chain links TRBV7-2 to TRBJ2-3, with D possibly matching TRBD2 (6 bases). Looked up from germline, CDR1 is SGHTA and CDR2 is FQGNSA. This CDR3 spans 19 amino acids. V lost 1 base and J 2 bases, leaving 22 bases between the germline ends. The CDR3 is CASSLDYMKTREATDTQYF. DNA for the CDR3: TGTGCCAGCAGCTTAGATTATATGAAGACTAGAGAGGCCACAGATACGCAGTATTTT. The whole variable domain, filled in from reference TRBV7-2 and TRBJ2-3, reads GAGVSQSPSNKVTEKGKDVELRCDPISGHTALYWYRQSLGQGLEFLIYFQGNSAPDKSGLPSDRFSAERTGGSVSTLTIQRTQQEDSAVYLCASSLDYMKTREATDTQYFGPGTRLTVL.

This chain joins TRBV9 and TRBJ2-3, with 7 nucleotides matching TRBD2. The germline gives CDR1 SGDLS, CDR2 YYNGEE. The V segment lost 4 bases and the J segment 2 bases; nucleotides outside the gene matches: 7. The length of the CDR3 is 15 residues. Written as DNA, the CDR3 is TGTGCCAGCAGCCTGTCGGGAGGATCCACAGATACGCAGTATTTT. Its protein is CASSLSGGSTDTQYF.

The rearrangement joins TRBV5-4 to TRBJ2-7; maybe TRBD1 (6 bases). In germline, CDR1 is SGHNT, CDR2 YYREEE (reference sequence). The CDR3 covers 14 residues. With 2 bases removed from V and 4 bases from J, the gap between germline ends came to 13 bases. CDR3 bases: TGTGCCAGCAGCTTTGCCCAGGGGCCATACGAGCAGTACTTC. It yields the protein CASSFAQGPYEQYF.

The CDR3 reads CASSSTPGGIAEAFF. As DNA, the CDR3 is TGTGCCAGCAGCTCCACCCCGGGAGGGATCGCTGAAGCTTTCTTT. The V call is TRBV7-9, the J call TRBJ1-1, with D uncertain. Per the germline V gene, CDR1 is SEHNR and CDR2 is FQNEAQ (reference sequence). The CDR3 covers 15 residues. V was pared by 4 bases and J by 6 bases, with 18 bases between.

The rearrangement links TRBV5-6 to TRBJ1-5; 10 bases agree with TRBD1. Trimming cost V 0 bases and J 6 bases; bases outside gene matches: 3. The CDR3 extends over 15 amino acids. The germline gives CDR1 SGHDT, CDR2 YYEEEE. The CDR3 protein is CASSLGWTGGQPQHF. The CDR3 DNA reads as TGTGCCAGCAGCTTGGGGTGGACAGGGGGTCAGCCCCAGCATTTT. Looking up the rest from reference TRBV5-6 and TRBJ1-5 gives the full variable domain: DAGVTQSPTHLIKTRGQQVTLRCSPKSGHDTVSWYQQALGQGPQFIFQYYEEEERQRGNFPDRFSGHQFPNYSSELNVNALLLGDSALYLCASSLGWTGGQPQHFGDGTRLSIL.

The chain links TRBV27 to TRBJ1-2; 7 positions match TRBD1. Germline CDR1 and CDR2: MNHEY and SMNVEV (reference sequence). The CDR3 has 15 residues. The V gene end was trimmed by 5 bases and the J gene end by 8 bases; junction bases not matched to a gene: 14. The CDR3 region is CASSPRGQERSGYTF. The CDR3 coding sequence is TGTGCCAGCAGTCCTCGTGGACAGGAAAGGTCGGGCTACACCTTC.

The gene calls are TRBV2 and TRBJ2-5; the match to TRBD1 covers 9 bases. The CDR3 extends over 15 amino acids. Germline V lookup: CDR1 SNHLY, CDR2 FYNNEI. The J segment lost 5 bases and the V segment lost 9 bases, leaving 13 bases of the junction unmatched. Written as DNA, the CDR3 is TGTGCCAGTTGGCTAAAACAGGGGGCCCGGGAGACCCAGTACTTC. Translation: CASWLKQGARETQYF.

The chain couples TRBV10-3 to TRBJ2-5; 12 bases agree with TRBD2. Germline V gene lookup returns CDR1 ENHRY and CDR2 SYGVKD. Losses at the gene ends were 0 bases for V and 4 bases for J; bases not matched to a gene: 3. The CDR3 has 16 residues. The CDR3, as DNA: TGTGCCATCAGTGAGTCGGAACTAGCGGGAGGAGAGACCCAGTACTTC. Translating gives CAISESELAGGETQYF.

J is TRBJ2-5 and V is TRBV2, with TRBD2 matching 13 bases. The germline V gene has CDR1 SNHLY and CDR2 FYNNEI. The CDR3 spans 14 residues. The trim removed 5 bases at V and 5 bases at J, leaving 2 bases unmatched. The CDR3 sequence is CASSWTSGSETQYF. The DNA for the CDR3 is TGTGCCAGCAGTTGGACTAGCGGGAGTGAGACCCAGTACTTC.

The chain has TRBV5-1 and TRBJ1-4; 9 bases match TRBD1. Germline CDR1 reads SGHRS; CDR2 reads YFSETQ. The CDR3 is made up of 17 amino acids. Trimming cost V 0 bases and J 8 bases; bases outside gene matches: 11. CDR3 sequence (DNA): TGCGCCAGCAGCTTGGCTGGGACAGGGCTAATTCAGGAAAAACTGTTTTTT. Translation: CASSLAGTGLIQEKLFF.

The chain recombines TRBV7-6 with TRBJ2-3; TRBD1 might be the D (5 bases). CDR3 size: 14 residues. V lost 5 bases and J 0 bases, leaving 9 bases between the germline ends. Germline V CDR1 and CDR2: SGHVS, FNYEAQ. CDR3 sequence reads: CASSETDSTDTQYF. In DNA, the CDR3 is TGTGCCAGCAGCGAGACAGATAGCACAGATACGCAGTATTTT.

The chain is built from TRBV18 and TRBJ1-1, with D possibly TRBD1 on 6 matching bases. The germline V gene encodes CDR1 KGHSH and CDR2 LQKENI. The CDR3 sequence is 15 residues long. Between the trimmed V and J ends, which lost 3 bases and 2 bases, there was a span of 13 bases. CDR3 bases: TGTGCCAGCTCACCCCCCGGGACAACAAACACTGAAGCTTTCTTT. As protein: CASSPPGTTNTEAFF.

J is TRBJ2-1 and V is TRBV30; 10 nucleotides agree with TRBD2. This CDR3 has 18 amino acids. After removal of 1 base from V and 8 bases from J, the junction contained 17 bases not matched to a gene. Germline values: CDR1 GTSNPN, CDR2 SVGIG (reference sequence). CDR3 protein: CAWSGYHTDTSGIDEQFF. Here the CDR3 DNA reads TGTGCCTGGAGTGGCTATCATACCGATACTAGCGGGATCGATGAGCAGTTCTTC.